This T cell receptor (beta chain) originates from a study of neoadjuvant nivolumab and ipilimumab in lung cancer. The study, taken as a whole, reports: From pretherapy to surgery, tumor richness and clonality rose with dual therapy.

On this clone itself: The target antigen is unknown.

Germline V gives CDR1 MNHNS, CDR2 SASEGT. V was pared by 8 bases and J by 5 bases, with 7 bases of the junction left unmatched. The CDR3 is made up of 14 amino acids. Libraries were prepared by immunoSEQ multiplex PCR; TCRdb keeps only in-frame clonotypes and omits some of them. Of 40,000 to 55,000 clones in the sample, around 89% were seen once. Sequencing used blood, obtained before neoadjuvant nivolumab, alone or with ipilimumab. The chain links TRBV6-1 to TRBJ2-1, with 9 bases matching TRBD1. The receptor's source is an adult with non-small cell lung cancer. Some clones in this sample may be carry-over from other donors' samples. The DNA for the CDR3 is TGTGCCAGCGGAGGACAGGGGACCCACAATGAGCAGTTCTTC. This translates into CASGGQGTHNEQFF.